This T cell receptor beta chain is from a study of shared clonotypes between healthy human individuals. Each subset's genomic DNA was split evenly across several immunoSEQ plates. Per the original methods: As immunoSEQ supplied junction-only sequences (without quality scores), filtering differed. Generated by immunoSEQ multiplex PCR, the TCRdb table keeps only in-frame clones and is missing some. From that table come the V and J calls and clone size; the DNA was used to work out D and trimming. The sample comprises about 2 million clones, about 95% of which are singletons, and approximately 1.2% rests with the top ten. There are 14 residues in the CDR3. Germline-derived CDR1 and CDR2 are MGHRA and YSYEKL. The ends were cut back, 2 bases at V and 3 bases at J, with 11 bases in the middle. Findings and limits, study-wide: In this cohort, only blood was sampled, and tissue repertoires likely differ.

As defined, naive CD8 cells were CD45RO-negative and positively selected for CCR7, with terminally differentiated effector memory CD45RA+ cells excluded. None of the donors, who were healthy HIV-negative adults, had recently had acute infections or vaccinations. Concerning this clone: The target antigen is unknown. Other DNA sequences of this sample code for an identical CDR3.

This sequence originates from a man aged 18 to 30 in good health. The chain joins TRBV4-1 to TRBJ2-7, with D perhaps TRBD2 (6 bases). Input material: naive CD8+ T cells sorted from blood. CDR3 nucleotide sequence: TGCGCCAGCAGCCAAAGGGACTTAAGCTACGAGCAGTACTTC. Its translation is CASSQRDLSYEQYF.